The clone carrying this T cell receptor (beta chain) was detected a few times. CDR3 length: 13 residues. The junction had 1 base not matched to a gene; V was cut back by 4 bases and J by 2 bases. Germline CDR1 reads MGHRA; CDR2 reads YSYEKL. In the source study's methods: Estimation of nucleated cell counts was performed using reference gene primer amplification. Clones were read by immunoSEQ multiplex PCR, and TCRdb kept only the in-frame ones, dropping some. From that table come the V and J calls and clone size; the DNA was used to work out D and trimming. Of 56,000 or so clones in the sample, about 83% were seen once. The entry originates in a study of blood T cell repertoires in COVID-19. Study-wide context: Acute and convalescent COVID-19 samples came from the United States, Italy and Spain.

The chain couples TRBV4-1 to TRBJ1-2, with 7 nucleotides matching TRBD1. Sequencing was performed on peripheral blood. The sequence was collected from a man in his fifties with acute or convalescent COVID-19. CDR3: CASSPGQNYGYTF. CDR3 nucleotides: TGCGCCAGCAGCCCGGGACAGAACTATGGCTACACCTTC.